A selection of T cell receptor beta chains follows, all from one sample in a study of chemoradiotherapy in HPV16-positive cancers. Assay: immunoSEQ multiplex PCR; the TCRdb copy retains only in-frame clones and omits some. Among 40,000 to 65,000 clones listed, under 95% were seen once. Source: blood, taken from a patient who underwent chemoradiotherapy. The receptors originated from a human donor with HPV-associated anogenital cancer. Each CDR3 is given with its conserved first and last residue. D genes are given only for firm matches. Size is stated for part of the rows, as once, few or many counts, or as a class when the clone is expanded.

clone_size | j_call | d_call | v_call | cdr3_nt | cdr3_aa
. | TRBJ2-7 | TRBD2 | TRBV10-2 | TGCGCCAGCACCGGGACTATCTACGAGCAGTACTTC | CASTGTIYEQYF
. | TRBJ2-5 | . | TRBV25-1 | TGTGCCAGCAGTGAAGAAGGGCCCCCGGAGACCCAGTACTTC | CASSEEGPPETQYF
. | TRBJ2-5 | TRBD2 | TRBV7-2 | TGTGCCAGCAGCTTGGGAGGGCCGGTACGGGAGACCCAGTACTTC | CASSLGGPVRETQYF
. | TRBJ2-2 | . | TRBV6-1 | TGTGCCAGCCACTCGGGGCGGGGGCTTTCCGGGGAGCTGTTTTTT | CASHSGRGLSGELFF
. | TRBJ2-2 | . | TRBV5-1 | TGCGCCAGCAGCTTGAGGGAGCTGAACACCGGGGAGCTGTTTTTT | CASSLRELNTGELFF
once | TRBJ1-5 | . | TRBV6-6 | TGTGCCAGCAGTCAGATAGAGGCCAATCAGCCCCAGCATTTT | CASSQIEANQPQHF
once | TRBJ1-4 | . | TRBV5-1 | TGCGCCAGCAGCTTGAGGCGACCCGTAGGCAATGAAAAACTGTTTTTT | CASSLRRPVGNEKLFF
. | TRBJ2-3 | . | TRBV9 | TGTGCCAGCAGCGTAGCGGGCGAGACAAATACGCAGTATTTT | CASSVAGETNTQYF
. | TRBJ2-5 | TRBD2 | TRBV7-6 | TGTGCCAGCAGCTTAGCGAGCGGGGGACTAGGAGAGACCCAGTACTTC | CASSLASGGLGETQYF
. | TRBJ2-1 | TRBD2 | TRBV5-1 | TGCGCCAGCCAGGGGACTAGCGGGAGTAATGAGCAGTTCTTC | CASQGTSGSNEQFF
. | TRBJ2-3 | . | TRBV7-2 | TGTGCCAGCAGCTTATGGAGGAGCCTAAGCACAGATACGCAGTATTTT | CASSLWRSLSTDTQYF
. | TRBJ2-1 | TRBD2 | TRBV4-1 | TGCGCCAGCAGCTCCCGGGACTACCTCTCCTACAATGAGCAGTTCTTC | CASSSRDYLSYNEQFF
once | TRBJ1-1 | . | TRBV4-3 | TGCGCCAGCAGCCAGGCAGACAGAGCGAACACTGAAGCTTTCTTT | CASSQADRANTEAFF
. | TRBJ2-5 | . | TRBV5-4 | TGTGCCAGCAGCCTGCAGGGGGGGACACAAGAGACCCAGTACTTC | CASSLQGGTQETQYF
. | TRBJ2-7 | TRBD2 | TRBV28 | TGTGCCAGCAGTTTAGGGGAGGGGTTCGAGCAGTACTTC | CASSLGEGFEQYF
. | TRBJ2-7 | . | TRBV18 | TGTGCCAGCTCCCGCGACGCGGGTTACGAGCAGTACTTC | CASSRDAGYEQYF